This TCR beta chain was sequenced for a study of cytomegalovirus exposure and HLA in healthy donors. Study outcomes and limitations: Investigators reported about 160 TCR beta chains as tied to cytomegalovirus. The finding came from a later analysis; first-cohort TCR clusters tended to co-occur in the roughly 110 validation repertoires. Confirmation in vitro established that three CMV-associated chains were specific for CMV antigens.

Germline CDR1 and CDR2: LNHDA and SQIVND (reference sequence). CDR3 length: 14 amino acids. V trimming: 6 bases; J trimming: 3 bases; junction bases outside the gene matches: 4. The data were produced by immunoSEQ multiplex PCR, yet TCRdb's version contains in-frame clones alone and is incomplete. The sample contains fewer than 95,000 clones, roughly 84% of which appear only once. Details on this clone: Its matching antigen is unknown.

The roughly 120-subject validation cohort, separate from the roughly 700-subject first cohort, included the donors. This TCR was recovered from a woman between 18 and 30 years old in good health and CMV-seropositive. The sequenced sample consisted of PBMCs. The chain joins TRBV19 to TRBJ2-3; TRBD1 agrees at 9 bases. Written as DNA, the CDR3 is TGTGCCAGTAGGGGACAGGGAGGGACAGATACGCAGTATTTT. It is translated as CASRGQGGTDTQYF.